In its sample, the clone carrying this T cell receptor (beta chain) was seen many times. Antigen unknown. The record originates from a study of CD8 T cells in ankylosing spondylitis. Study observations and caveats: Within matched ankylosing spondylitis synovial fluid, disease-linked clones were reportedly significantly enriched. A motif in TCR beta, a set of about eight highly homologous variants, appeared characteristic of ankylosing spondylitis blood.

The authors made TCR beta libraries by quantitative 5'-RACE with molecular barcodes. TCRdb fed the 5' RACE reads into MiXCR, producing one record per CDR3 protein. The top ten hold roughly 2.8% of the sample, which has about 39,000 distinct CDR3 sequences, less than 4% seen once. The CDR3 runs to 16 residues. V lost 0 bases and J lost 2; bases outside the gene matches: 6. From germline, CDR1 is SGDLS and CDR2 YYNGEE. The sequenced sample was blood, either unsorted or a sorted T cell fraction (not recorded which). V and J are TRBV9 and TRBJ2-5; TRBD2 matches 8 bases. The receptor was derived from a male donor with ankylosing spondylitis or in good health (not recorded which). The CDR3 spells CASSVAAGGGQETQYF. In DNA, the CDR3 is TGTGCCAGCAGCGTAGCGGCTGGCGGGGGGCAAGAGACCCAGTACTTC.